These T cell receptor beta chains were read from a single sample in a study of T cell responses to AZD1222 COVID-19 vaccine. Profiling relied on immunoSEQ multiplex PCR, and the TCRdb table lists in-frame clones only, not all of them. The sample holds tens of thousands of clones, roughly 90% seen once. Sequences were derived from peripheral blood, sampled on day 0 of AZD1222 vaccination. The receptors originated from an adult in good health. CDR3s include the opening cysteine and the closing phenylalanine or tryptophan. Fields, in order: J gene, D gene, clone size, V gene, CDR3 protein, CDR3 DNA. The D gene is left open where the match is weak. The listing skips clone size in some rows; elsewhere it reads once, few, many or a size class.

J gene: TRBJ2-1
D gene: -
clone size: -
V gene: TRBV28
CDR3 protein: CASNLQAATLNEQFF
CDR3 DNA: TGTGCCAGCAATTTACAGGCCGCCACGCTTAATGAGCAGTTCTTC

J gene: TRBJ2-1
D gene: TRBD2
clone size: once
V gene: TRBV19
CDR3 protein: CASSQPRTSGLGEQFF
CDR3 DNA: TGTGCCAGTAGTCAACCAAGGACTAGCGGGCTGGGTGAGCAGTTCTTC

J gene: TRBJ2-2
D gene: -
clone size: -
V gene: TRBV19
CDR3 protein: CASLQAPTSGELFF
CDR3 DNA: TGTGCCAGTCTTCAAGCCCCGACTAGCGGGGAGCTGTTTTTT

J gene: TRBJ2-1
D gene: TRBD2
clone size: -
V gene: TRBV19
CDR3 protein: CASSIGGGWRNEQFF
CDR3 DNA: TGTGCCAGTAGTATCGGCGGGGGGTGGAGGAATGAGCAGTTCTTC

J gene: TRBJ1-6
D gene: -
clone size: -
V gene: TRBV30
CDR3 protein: CAWSSTDTLHF
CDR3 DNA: TGTGCCTGGAGTTCGACGGACACCCTCCACTTT

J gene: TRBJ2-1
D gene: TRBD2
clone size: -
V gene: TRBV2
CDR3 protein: CASSDSGDNEQFF
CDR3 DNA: TGTGCCAGCAGTGATAGCGGGGACAATGAGCAGTTCTTC

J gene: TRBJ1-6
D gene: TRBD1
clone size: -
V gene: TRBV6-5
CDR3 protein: CASRYRAQGGPPLHF
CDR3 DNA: TGTGCCAGCCGTTACCGGGCCCAGGGGGGGCCACCCCTCCACTTT

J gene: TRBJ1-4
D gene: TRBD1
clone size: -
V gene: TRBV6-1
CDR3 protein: CASSDRAGGNEKLFF
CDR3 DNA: TGTGCCAGCAGTGATCGTGCAGGGGGAAATGAAAAACTGTTTTTT

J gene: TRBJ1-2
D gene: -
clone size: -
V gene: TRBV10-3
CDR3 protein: CAISESRDGSNYGYTF
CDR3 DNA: TGTGCCATCAGTGAGTCTCGGGACGGATCTAACTATGGCTACACCTTC

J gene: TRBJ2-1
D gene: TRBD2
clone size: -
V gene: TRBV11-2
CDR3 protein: CASSPYRTSGRENEQFF
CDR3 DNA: TGTGCCAGCAGCCCCTACCGGACTAGCGGGAGAGAGAATGAGCAGTTCTTC

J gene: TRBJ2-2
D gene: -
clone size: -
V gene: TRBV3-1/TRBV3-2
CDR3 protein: CASNRNTGELFF
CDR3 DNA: TGTGCCAGCAACCGGAACACCGGGGAGCTGTTTTTT

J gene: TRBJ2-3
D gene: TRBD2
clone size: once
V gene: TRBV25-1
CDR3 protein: CASSLAGGGDTQYF
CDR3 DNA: TGTGCCAGCAGTTTAGCGGGAGGGGGAGATACGCAGTATTTT

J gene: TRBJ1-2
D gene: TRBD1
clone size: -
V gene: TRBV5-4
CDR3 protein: CASSSIGTAYGYTF
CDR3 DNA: TGTGCCAGCAGCTCGATCGGGACAGCTTATGGCTACACCTTC

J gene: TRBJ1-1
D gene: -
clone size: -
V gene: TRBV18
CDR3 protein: CASSLGTNTEAFF
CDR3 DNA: TGTGCCAGCTCCCTCGGTACGAACACTGAAGCTTTCTTT

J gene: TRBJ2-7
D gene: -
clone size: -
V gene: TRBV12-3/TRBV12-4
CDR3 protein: CASSFAREYEQYF
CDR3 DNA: TGTGCCAGCAGTTTTGCCAGGGAGTACGAGCAGTACTTC

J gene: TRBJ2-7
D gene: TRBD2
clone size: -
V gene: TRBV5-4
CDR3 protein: CASRPAGGPYEQYF
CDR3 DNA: TGTGCCAGCCGGCCGGCGGGGGGGCCCTACGAGCAGTACTTC

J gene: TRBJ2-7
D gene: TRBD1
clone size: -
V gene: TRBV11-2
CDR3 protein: CASSPRGTATSYEQYF
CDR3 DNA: TGTGCCAGCAGCCCAAGGGGGACAGCAACCTCCTACGAGCAGTACTTC

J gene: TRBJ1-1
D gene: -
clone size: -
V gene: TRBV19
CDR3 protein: CASSKVETPGTEAFF
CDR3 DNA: TGTGCCAGTAGTAAGGTCGAAACGCCTGGCACTGAAGCTTTCTTT

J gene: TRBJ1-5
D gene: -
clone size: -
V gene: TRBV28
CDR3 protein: CASSFIFSNQPQHF
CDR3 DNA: TGTGCCAGCAGTTTCATTTTTAGCAATCAGCCCCAGCATTTT

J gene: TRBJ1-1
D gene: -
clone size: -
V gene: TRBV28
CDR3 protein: CASSYDTEAFF
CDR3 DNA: TGTGCCAGCAGTTACGACACTGAAGCTTTCTTT

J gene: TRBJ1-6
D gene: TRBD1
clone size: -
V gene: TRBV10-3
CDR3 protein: CAISEQIGQGSSYNSPLHF
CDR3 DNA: TGTGCCATCAGTGAGCAGATCGGACAGGGGAGCTCCTATAATTCACCCCTCCACTTT

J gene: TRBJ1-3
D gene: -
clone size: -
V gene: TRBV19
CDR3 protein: CASSTQFRNTIYF
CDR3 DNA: TGTGCCAGTAGTACCCAATTTCGGAACACCATATATTTT

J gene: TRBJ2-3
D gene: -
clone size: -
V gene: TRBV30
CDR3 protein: CAWGKPTDTQYF
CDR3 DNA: TGTGCCTGGGGGAAACCCACAGATACGCAGTATTTT

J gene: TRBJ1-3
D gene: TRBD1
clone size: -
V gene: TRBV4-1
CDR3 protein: CASSQVLRGGWGNTIYF
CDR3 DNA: TGCGCCAGCAGCCAAGTCCTTCGAGGGGGCTGGGGAAACACCATATATTTT

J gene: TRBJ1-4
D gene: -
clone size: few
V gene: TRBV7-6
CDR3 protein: CASSPPPGTNEKLFF
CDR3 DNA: TGTGCCAGCAGCCCTCCCCCAGGGACGAATGAAAAACTGTTTTTT

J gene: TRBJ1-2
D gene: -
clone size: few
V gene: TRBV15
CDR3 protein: CATSRDSLAHGYTF
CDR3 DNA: TGTGCCACCAGCAGAGATAGCCTTGCCCATGGCTACACCTTC

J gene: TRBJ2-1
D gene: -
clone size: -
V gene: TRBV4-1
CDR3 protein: CASSLDWSSYNEQFF
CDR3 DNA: TGCGCCAGCAGCCTCGACTGGTCCTCCTACAATGAGCAGTTCTTC

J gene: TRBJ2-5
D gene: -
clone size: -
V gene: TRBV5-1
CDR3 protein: CASSSSSETQYF
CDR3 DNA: TGCGCCAGCAGCTCAAGCTCAGAGACCCAGTACTTC

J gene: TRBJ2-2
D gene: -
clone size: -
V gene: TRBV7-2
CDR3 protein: CASSLGWGTNTGELFF
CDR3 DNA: TGTGCCAGCAGCTTAGGTTGGGGGACGAACACCGGGGAGCTGTTTTTT

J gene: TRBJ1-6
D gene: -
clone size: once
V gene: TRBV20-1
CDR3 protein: CSASGAAGDSPLHF
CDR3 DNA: TGCAGTGCTAGTGGCGCAGCTGGTGATTCACCCCTCCACTTT

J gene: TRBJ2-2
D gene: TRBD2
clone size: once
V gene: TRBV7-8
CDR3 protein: CASSSLSSSSGSATGELFF
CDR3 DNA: TGTGCCAGCAGCTCCCTCTCGTCCTCTAGCGGGAGTGCGACCGGGGAGCTGTTTTTT

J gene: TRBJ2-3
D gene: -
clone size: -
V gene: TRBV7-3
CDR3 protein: CASSYGTAASTDTQYF
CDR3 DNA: TGTGCCAGCAGTTACGGGACTGCAGCTAGCACAGATACGCAGTATTTT

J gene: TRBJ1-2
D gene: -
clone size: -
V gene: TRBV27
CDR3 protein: CASNPLGAVGGYTF
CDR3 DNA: TGTGCCAGCAATCCTCTCGGAGCGGTGGGCGGCTACACCTTC

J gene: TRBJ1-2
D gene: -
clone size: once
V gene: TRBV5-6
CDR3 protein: CASSYQGGGYTF
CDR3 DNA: TGTGCCAGCAGCTACCAGGGAGGCGGCTACACCTTC

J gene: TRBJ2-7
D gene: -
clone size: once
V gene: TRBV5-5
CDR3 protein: CASSGTSGYEQYF
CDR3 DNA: TGTGCCAGCAGCGGAACATCAGGGTACGAGCAGTACTTC

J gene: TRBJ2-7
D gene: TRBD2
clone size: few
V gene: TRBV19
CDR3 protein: CASSSTYRLAGDEQYF
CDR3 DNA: TGTGCCAGTAGTTCTACTTACCGACTAGCGGGGGACGAGCAGTACTTC

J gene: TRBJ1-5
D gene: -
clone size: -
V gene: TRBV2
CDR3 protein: CASSATWGIGQPQHF
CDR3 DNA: TGTGCCAGCAGTGCCACCTGGGGGATAGGTCAGCCCCAGCATTTT

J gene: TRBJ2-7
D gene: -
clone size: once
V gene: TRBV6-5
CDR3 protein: CASGVTYEQYF
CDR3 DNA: TGTGCCAGCGGCGTGACCTACGAGCAGTACTTC

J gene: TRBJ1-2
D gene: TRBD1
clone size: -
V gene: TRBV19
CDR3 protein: CASTSGQAPSYGYTF
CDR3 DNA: TGTGCCAGTACCTCTGGACAGGCCCCCTCCTATGGCTACACCTTC

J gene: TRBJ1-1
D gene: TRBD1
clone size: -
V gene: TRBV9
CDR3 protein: CASSGGQGGTEAFF
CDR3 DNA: TGTGCCAGCAGCGGGGGACAGGGAGGCACTGAAGCTTTCTTT

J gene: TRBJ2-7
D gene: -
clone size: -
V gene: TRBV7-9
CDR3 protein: CASSQTKGERVYEQYF
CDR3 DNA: TGTGCCAGCAGCCAAACTAAAGGGGAGAGGGTCTACGAGCAGTACTTC

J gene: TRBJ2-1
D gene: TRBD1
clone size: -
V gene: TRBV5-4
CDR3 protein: CASSLRDRASYNEQFF
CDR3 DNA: TGTGCCAGCAGCTTAAGGGACAGGGCATCCTACAATGAGCAGTTCTTC

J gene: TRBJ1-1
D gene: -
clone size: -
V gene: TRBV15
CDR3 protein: CATSRGWETEAFF
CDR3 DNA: TGTGCCACCAGCAGAGGATGGGAGACTGAAGCTTTCTTT

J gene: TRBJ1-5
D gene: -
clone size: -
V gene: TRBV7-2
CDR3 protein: CASSRGGQGNQPQHF
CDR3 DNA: TGTGCCAGCAGCCGGGGGGGGCAGGGCAATCAGCCCCAGCATTTT

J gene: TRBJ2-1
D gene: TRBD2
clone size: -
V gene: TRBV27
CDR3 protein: CASSPIGTSGIRNEQFF
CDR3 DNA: TGTGCCAGCAGTCCCATCGGGACTAGCGGGATTAGAAATGAGCAGTTCTTC

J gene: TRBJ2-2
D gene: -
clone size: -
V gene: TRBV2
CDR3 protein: CASSGLGGFTGELFF
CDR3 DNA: TGTGCCAGCAGTGGTTTAGGGGGGTTCACCGGGGAGCTGTTTTTT

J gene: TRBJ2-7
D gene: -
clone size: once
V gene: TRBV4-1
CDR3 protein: CASSPYNQGQEQYF
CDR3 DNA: TGCGCCAGCAGCCCGTACAACCAAGGCCAGGAGCAGTACTTC

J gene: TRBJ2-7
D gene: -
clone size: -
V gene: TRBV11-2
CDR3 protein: CASSLVVFRGAWEQYF
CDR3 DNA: TGTGCCAGCAGCTTAGTCGTGTTCAGGGGGGCTTGGGAGCAGTACTTC

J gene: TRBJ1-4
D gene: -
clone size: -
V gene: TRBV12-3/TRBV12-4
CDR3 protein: CASSFEGGEKLFF
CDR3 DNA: TGTGCCAGCAGTTTTGAAGGTGGTGAAAAACTGTTTTTT

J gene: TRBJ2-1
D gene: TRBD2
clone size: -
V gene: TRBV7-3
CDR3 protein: CASSSRLAGEQFF
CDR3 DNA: TGTGCCAGCAGCTCCCGACTAGCAGGGGAGCAGTTCTTC

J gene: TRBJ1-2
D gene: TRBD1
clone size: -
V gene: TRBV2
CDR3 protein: CASTESQGAPYGYTF
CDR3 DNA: TGTGCCAGCACCGAATCTCAGGGGGCACCTTATGGCTACACCTTC

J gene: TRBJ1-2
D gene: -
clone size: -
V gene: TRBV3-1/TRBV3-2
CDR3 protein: CASSQASPNYGYTF
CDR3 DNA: TGTGCCAGCAGCCAAGCTAGCCCTAACTATGGCTACACCTTC

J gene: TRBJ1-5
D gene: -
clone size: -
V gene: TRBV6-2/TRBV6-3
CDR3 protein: CASSYGGGGQPQHF
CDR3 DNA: TGTGCCAGCAGTTACGGTGGGGGCGGACAGCCCCAGCATTTT

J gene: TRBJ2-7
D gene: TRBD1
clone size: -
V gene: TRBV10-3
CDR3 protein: CAISHGDRRSYEQYF
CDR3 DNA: TGTGCCATCAGTCATGGGGACAGGCGCTCCTACGAGCAGTACTTC